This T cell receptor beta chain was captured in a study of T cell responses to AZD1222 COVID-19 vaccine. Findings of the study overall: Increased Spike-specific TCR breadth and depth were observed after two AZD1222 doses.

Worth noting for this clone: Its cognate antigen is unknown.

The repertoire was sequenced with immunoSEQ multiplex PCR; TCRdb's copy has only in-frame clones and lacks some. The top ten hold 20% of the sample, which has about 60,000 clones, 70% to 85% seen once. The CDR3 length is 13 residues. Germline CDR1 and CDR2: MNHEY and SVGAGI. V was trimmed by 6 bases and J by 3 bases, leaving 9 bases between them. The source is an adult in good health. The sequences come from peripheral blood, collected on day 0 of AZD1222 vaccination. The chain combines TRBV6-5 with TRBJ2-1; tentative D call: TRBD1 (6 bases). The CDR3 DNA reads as TGTGCCAGCAGACCCAGGGGCTACAATGAGCAGTTCTTC. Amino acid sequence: CASRPRGYNEQFF.